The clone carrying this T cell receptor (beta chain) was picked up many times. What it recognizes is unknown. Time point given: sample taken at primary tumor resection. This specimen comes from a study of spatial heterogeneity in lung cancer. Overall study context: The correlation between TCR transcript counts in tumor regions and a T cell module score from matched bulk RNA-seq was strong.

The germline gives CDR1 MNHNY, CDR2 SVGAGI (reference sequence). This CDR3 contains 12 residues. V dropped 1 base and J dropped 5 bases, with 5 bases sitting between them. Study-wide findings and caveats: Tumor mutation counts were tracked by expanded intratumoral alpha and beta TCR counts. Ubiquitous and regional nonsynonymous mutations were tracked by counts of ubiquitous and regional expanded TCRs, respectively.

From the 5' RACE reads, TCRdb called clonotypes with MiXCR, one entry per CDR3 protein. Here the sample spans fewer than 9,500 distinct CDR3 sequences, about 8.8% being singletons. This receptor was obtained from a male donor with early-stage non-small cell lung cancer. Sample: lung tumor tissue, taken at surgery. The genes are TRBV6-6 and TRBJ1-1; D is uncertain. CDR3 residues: CASSYWRTEAFF. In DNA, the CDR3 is TGTGCCAGCAGTTACTGGCGGACTGAAGCTTTCTTT.